Below are 8 T cell receptor beta chains sequenced from a single sample in a study of cytotoxic CD8 clonotypes in ibrutinib-treated CLL. Produced via immunoSEQ multiplex PCR; TCRdb's table is partial and in-frame only. In the table there are about 150,000 clones, about 75% of which are singletons. Source: PBMCs, taken after 24 months of ibrutinib treatment. The receptor set was obtained from a human donor with chronic lymphocytic leukemia.

This sequence joins TRBV6-1 and TRBJ2-7, with 9 bases fitting TRBD1. This CDR3 is 14 amino acids long. J gave up 0 bases and V 6 bases, and 3 bases lay outside the gene matches. From germline, CDR1 is MNHNS and CDR2 SASEGT. The CDR3 nucleotides read TGTGCCAGCAGCGGACAGGGGACCTCCTACGAGCAGTACTTC. Translated, it gives CASSGQGTSYEQYF.

The V gene is TRBV9, the J gene TRBJ1-1; D is perhaps TRBD1 (5 bases). V lost 0 bases, J lost 7 bases, and 25 bases lay in between. There are 18 residues in the CDR3. The germline V gene encodes CDR1 SGDLS and CDR2 YYNGEE. The CDR3 nucleotides are TGTGCCAGCAGCGTAGCCCCCATAGCCCCACTGACAGCGGTTGAAGCTTTCTTT. It specifies CASSVAPIAPLTAVEAFF.

This chain joins TRBV6-5 and TRBJ1-2; a weak D match, TRBD1 (5 bases). Germline lookup yields CDR1 MNHEY and CDR2 SVGAGI. The V and J ends lost 3 bases and 8 bases respectively, with 13 bases between them. There are 13 residues in the CDR3. This CDR3 is CASSYRGPRGYTF. In DNA form, the CDR3 reads TGTGCCAGCAGTTATCGGGGCCCGAGGGGCTACACCTTC.

The chain combines TRBV7-8 with TRBJ2-7, with D maybe TRBD2 (6 bases). The V gene's germline CDR1 is SGHVS and CDR2 FQNEAQ. Trimming took 5 bases from V and 7 from J, leaving 15 bases between them. This CDR3 is built from 13 residues. Here the CDR3 reads CASSGGPAGEQYF. The CDR3 DNA sequence: TGTGCCAGCAGCGGGGGACCAGCGGGTGAGCAGTACTTC.

V usage is TRBV19 and J usage is TRBJ2-1, with D uncertain. V lost 5 bases and J 6 bases, leaving 11 bases between the germline ends. This CDR3 has 13 amino acids. Germline V gene sequence: CDR1 LNHDA, CDR2 SQIVND (reference sequence). CDR3 residues: CASSSSLGNEQFF. The CDR3 bases are TGTGCCAGTAGTTCAAGCCTAGGCAATGAGCAGTTCTTC.

V is TRBV6-5 and J is TRBJ1-3; D gene uncertain. Germline V CDR1 and CDR2: MNHEY, SVGAGI. The CDR3 is 12 residues long. Trimming stripped 11 bases from V and 0 bases from J, with 8 bases between. This CDR3 reads CAVVSSGNTIYF. DNA for the CDR3: TGTGCCGTGGTGAGCTCTGGAAACACCATATATTTT.

CDR3 sequence (DNA): TGTGCCAGCAGCTTATTTGGGAGGGCTGGCAATCAGCCCCAGCATTTT. Its protein product is CASSLFGRAGNQPQHF. The chain carries TRBV7-8 and TRBJ1-5; D not resolved. V lost 2 bases to trimming and J lost 2 bases, with 13 bases between them. The CDR3 consists of 16 residues. Germline CDR1 and CDR2: SGHVS and FQNEAQ. The full variable domain, in which reference TRBV7-8 and TRBJ1-5 provide the parts outside the CDR3, is GAGVSQSPRYKVAKRGQDVALRCDPISGHVSLFWYQQALGQGPEFLTYFQNEAQLDKSGLPSDRFFAERPEGSVSTLKIQRTQQEDSAVYLCASSLFGRAGNQPQHFGDGTRLSIL.

For this clone: Different DNA sequences within this sample yield the same CDR3. The chain carries TRBV5-1 and TRBJ1-2; 9 bases fit TRBD1. V dropped 4 bases and J dropped 5; count of bases not matched to a gene: 9. CDR3 size: 15 residues. The germline V gene has CDR1 SGHRS and CDR2 YFSETQ. This chain's CDR3 is CASSPGQGGGYGYTF. The CDR3, as DNA: TGCGCCAGCAGCCCGGGACAGGGAGGCGGGTATGGCTACACCTTC.